The 24 T cell receptor beta chains presented below share a single source sample, sequenced in a study of identical twins. TCRdb passed the 5' RACE reads through MiXCR, listing each CDR3 protein once. The sample lists around 370,000 distinct CDR3 sequences, about 9% occurring once. Sequencing input: naive T cells sorted from blood. These TCRs come from a woman aged 50 to 65 in good health.

There are a few counts of this clonotype. V gene TRBV29-1 combines with J gene TRBJ2-7; 7 nucleotides align to TRBD1. The CDR3 spans 12 residues. J lost 0 bases, V lost 6 bases, and 2 bases had no gene match. Germline V gene data show CDR1 as SQVTM and CDR2 as ANQGSEA. The DNA for the CDR3 is TGCAGCGTCGGGGACAGCTCCTACGAGCAGTACTTC. Its protein product is CSVGDSSYEQYF.

This clonotype was seen a few times. The J gene is TRBJ2-1, the V gene TRBV7-9, with TRBD2 as a possible D gene (6 bases). This CDR3 has 16 residues. Looked up from germline, CDR1 is SEHNR and CDR2 is FQNEAQ (reference sequence). V lost 2 bases, J lost 6 bases, and 17 bases lay in between. The CDR3 region has the DNA TGTGCCAGCAGCTTAATTCGGGAGTTGGGATTCAATGAGCAGTTCTTC. Protein sequence: CASSLIRELGFNEQFF.

This clonotype was recorded a few times. This chain connects TRBV5-1 to TRBJ2-1; 9 bases are a match to TRBD2. V shed 0 bases, J shed 12 bases, and the junction held 4 bases outside the gene matches. Germline CDR1 reads SGHRS; CDR2 reads YFSETQ. The CDR3 loop spans 13 amino acids. The CDR3 here is CASSLAGTSRQFF. DNA of the CDR3: TGCGCCAGCAGCTTGGCCGGGACTAGCAGGCAGTTCTTC.

There are a few counts of this clonotype. This chain uses TRBV6-6 with TRBJ2-7; D remains ambiguous. V lost 6 bases to trimming and J lost 1 base, with 10 bases between them. The CDR3 sequence is 13 residues long. CDR1 and CDR2 from the germline V gene are MNHNY and SVGAGI (reference sequence). The CDR3 spells CASSPLGSYEQYF. CDR3 DNA: TGTGCCAGCAGCCCGCTGGGGTCCTACGAGCAGTACTTC.

The V gene is TRBV20-1, the J gene TRBJ1-4; no firm D call. Germline V gives CDR1 DFQATT, CDR2 SNEGSKA (reference sequence). Trimming took 4 bases from V and 8 from J, leaving 8 bases between them. The CDR3 contains 11 residues. The CDR3 DNA is TGCAGTGCTATCAACAAAGAAAAACTGTTTTTT. It encodes CSAINKEKLFF.

This chain links TRBV7-6 with TRBJ2-6, with unresolved D. The V gene lost 1 base and the J gene lost 0 bases, with 4 bases spanning the gap. The germline V gene encodes CDR1 SGHVS and CDR2 FNYEAQ. This CDR3 is built from 15 residues. CDR3: CASSLEISGANVLTF. As DNA, the CDR3 is TGTGCCAGCAGCTTAGAGATCTCTGGGGCCAACGTCCTGACTTTC.

The CDR3: CASSIRRGTSYNEQFF. Written as DNA, the CDR3 is TGTGCCAGTAGTATCCGGCGGGGAACCTCCTACAATGAGCAGTTCTTC. V is TRBV19 and J is TRBJ2-1; perhaps TRBD2 as D (6 bases). Germline values: CDR1 LNHDA, CDR2 SQIVND (reference sequence). The V gene lost 3 bases and the J gene lost 0 bases, with 12 bases spanning the gap. The CDR3 spans 16 residues.

The chain is built from TRBV6-6 and TRBJ1-4; D possibly corresponds to TRBD1 (6 bases). V lost 3 bases to trimming and J lost 6 bases, with 14 bases between them. Germline values: CDR1 MNHNY, CDR2 SVGAGI (reference sequence). This CDR3 is 15 amino acids long. The CDR3 DNA reads as TGTGCCAGCAGTTATATATTGGGGGCCTATGAAAAACTGTTTTTT. Protein product: CASSYILGAYEKLFF.

This chain links TRBV5-5 with TRBJ2-5; 13 bases map to TRBD2. From germline, CDR1 is SGHKS and CDR2 YYEKEE (reference sequence). This CDR3 region has 17 residues. V shed 4 bases, J shed 5 bases, and the junction held 11 bases outside the gene matches. The CDR3 DNA reads TGTGCCAGCAGCCTAGGACTAGCGGGGGTGGGCCGGGAGACCCAGTACTTC. Its translation: CASSLGLAGVGRETQYF.

The CDR3 loop reads CASSTSGSGANVLTF. The CDR3 nucleotides read TGTGCCAGCTCCACCTCAGGCTCTGGGGCCAACGTCCTGACTTTC. This chain connects TRBV18 to TRBJ2-6; no firm D call. The CDR3 is 15 amino acids. The germline V gene encodes CDR1 KGHSH and CDR2 LQKENI. Trimming removed 6 bases at V and 0 bases at J, with 9 bases between.

This clonotype was observed many times. V is TRBV5-6 and J is TRBJ2-7; weak D call: TRBD1 (5 bases). Germline V lookup: CDR1 SGHDT, CDR2 YYEEEE. V lost 6 bases and J 3 bases, leaving 13 bases between the germline ends. The CDR3 is 13 residues long. CDR3 loop: CASTTDSYYEQYF. Written as DNA, the CDR3 is TGTGCCAGCACCACCGACAGTTACTACGAGCAGTACTTC.

This clonotype was seen only a few times. This chain links TRBV20-1 with TRBJ1-6; TRBD1 matches 9 bases. The CDR3 has 18 amino acids. With 2 bases clipped from V and 7 bases from J, the junction kept 15 bases outside the gene matches. From germline, CDR1 is DFQATT and CDR2 SNEGSKA (reference sequence). CDR3 residues: CSARNHGGIGTGNSPLHF. The CDR3 DNA is TGCAGTGCTAGAAATCACGGTGGTATCGGGACAGGGAATTCACCCCTCCACTTT.

The V call is TRBV2, the J call TRBJ2-1, with 12 bases aligning to TRBD2. This CDR3 is 14 amino acids long. With V trimmed by 8 bases and J by 7 bases, 6 bases remained unmatched. Germline V gene lookup returns CDR1 SNHLY and CDR2 FYNNEI. The CDR3 DNA follows: TGTGCCAGCTCTAGCGGGAGGGTATGGAATGAGCAGTTCTTC. This translates into CASSSGRVWNEQFF.

The chain employs TRBV25-1 and TRBJ2-2; D remains unclear. The CDR3 covers 11 residues. Looked up from germline, CDR1 is MGHDK and CDR2 is SYGVNS. V was shortened by 6 bases and J by 7 bases, with 6 bases between the two germline ends. The CDR3 region has the DNA TGTGCCAGCAGATTAATCGGGGAGCTGTTTTTT. Amino acid sequence: CASRLIGELFF.

In its sample, this clonotype was seen many times. The CDR3 loop is CSAAPGLALRRDTQYF. The CDR3 bases are TGCAGTGCTGCGCCGGGACTAGCCCTGAGGAGAGATACGCAGTATTTT. The genes are TRBV20-1 and TRBJ2-3; TRBD2 aligns across 9 bases. Germline assignment: CDR1 DFQATT and CDR2 SNEGSKA (reference sequence). This CDR3 is built from 16 residues. The V and J ends lost 5 bases and 5 bases, in that order; junction bases with no gene match: 14.

This clonotype has at least ten counts. V usage is TRBV5-1 and J usage is TRBJ1-2; possible D gene TRBD1, 5 bases. The CDR3 length is 13 residues. The germline CDR1 and CDR2 sequences are SGHRS and YFSETQ. Trimming removed 4 bases from V and 3 bases from J, with 10 bases in between. The CDR3 region is CASSAGTDYGYTF. The CDR3 nucleotides are TGCGCCAGCAGCGCCGGGACGGACTATGGCTACACCTTC.

This clonotype came up a few times. The chain employs TRBV25-1 and TRBJ1-1, with 9 bases aligning to TRBD1. V gave up 6 bases and J gave up 1 base; unmatched junction bases: 3. The CDR3 has 14 residues. From germline, CDR1 is MGHDK and CDR2 SYGVNS. In DNA form, the CDR3 reads TGTGCCAGCAGAGACAGGGGGGAGAACACTGAAGCTTTCTTT. Its protein is CASRDRGENTEAFF.

This clonotype occurred many times. J is TRBJ1-1 and V is TRBV29-1; maybe TRBD1 (5 bases). The CDR3 has 12 residues. From germline, CDR1 is SQVTM and CDR2 ANQGSEA. V lost 6 bases, J lost 3 bases, and 11 bases lay in between. CDR3 in amino acids: CSVRDGDTEAFF. DNA for the CDR3: TGCAGCGTCAGGGACGGGGACACTGAAGCTTTCTTT.

A few counts support this clonotype. The V call is TRBV11-2, the J call TRBJ2-1; D is uncertain. V lost 0 bases to trimming and J lost 5 bases, with 5 bases between them. Germline lookup yields CDR1 SGHAT and CDR2 FQNNGV. There are 13 residues in the CDR3. The CDR3 DNA reads TGTGCCAGCAGCTTAGAATTTAACAATGAGCAGTTCTTC. Amino acid sequence: CASSLEFNNEQFF.

The chain uses TRBV14 and TRBJ1-1; 7 nucleotides match TRBD1. CDR1 and CDR2 from the germline V gene are SGHDN and FVKESK. CDR3 length: 13 residues. V was clipped by 7 bases and J by 0 bases; unmatched bases: 2. As DNA, the CDR3 is TGTGCCAGCAAGGGACAGCTGAACACTGAAGCTTTCTTT. It is translated as CASKGQLNTEAFF.

The genes are TRBV12-3 or TRBV12-4 and TRBJ2-1; D may correspond to TRBD1 or TRBD2 (5 bases each). The CDR3 has 12 amino acids. V was trimmed by 6 bases and J by 11 bases, leaving 14 bases between them. The CDR3 region is CASSRSGAKQFF. In DNA form, the CDR3 reads TGTGCCAGCAGCCGCTCCGGGGCCAAGCAGTTCTTC.

This clonotype was seen only once. The chain couples TRBV29-1 to TRBJ2-1; D call uncertain. The ends were cut back, 7 bases at V and 10 bases at J, with 14 bases in the middle. This CDR3 region has 11 residues. Germline V CDR1 and CDR2: SQVTM, ANQGSEA. The CDR3 here is CSANRLGEQFF. The CDR3 region has the DNA TGCAGCGCTAACCGGCTAGGCGAGCAGTTCTTC.

This clonotype appeared many times. V gene TRBV7-8 combines with J gene TRBJ2-7; 8 nucleotides agree with TRBD2. Germline V lookup: CDR1 SGHVS, CDR2 FQNEAQ. The CDR3 totals 14 residues. V was pared by 9 bases and J by 7 bases, with 14 bases of the junction left unmatched. The CDR3, as DNA: TGTGCCAGTAGCCTGAGCGGGAGTGCGGGGGAGCAGTACGTC. Translated, it gives CASSLSGSAGEQYV.

This clonotype was seen at least ten times. V is TRBV25-1 and J is TRBJ1-4; no clear D gene. Trimming removed 5 bases at V and 3 bases at J, with 7 bases between. CDR1 and CDR2 from the germline V gene are MGHDK and SYGVNS. This CDR3 region has 13 residues. The CDR3 nucleotides read TGTGCCAGCAGTCGGGGTTCTAATGAAAAACTGTTTTTT. Protein product: CASSRGSNEKLFF.